This record looks at one TCR beta chain sequence and its context. Its specificity is not known. Healthy people donating bone marrow made up the donors. The data originate from a study of cytomegalovirus exposure and HLA in healthy donors. General study results and limits: Usually a TCR sequence was rare, but some public TCRs were found in many donors. With later analysis, a missense DCLRE1C variant became linked to TCR beta V- and J-gene trimming. Sequence variants that were highly shared formed a cluster that was likely a sequencing artifact.

Both 60 Vbeta primers and 13 Jbeta primers went into the PCR. Data came from immunoSEQ multiplex PCR; TCRdb stores just in-frame clones and leaves some out. Altogether approximately 200,000 clones are present, around 80% being singletons, with the ten largest covering 0.2% to 0.25%. Germline V gene data show CDR1 as KGHSH and CDR2 as LQKENI. V lost 2 bases, J lost 4 bases, and 9 bases lay in between. The CDR3 totals 13 residues. The sample taken for sequencing was PBMCs. This receptor was taken from a girl aged 2 to 9 in good health and CMV-seronegative. V usage is TRBV18 and J usage is TRBJ2-7, with D possibly TRBD1 on 5 matching bases. The CDR3 is CASSPKGDYEQYF. For the CDR3, the DNA is TGTGCCAGCTCACCAAAAGGGGATTACGAGCAGTACTTC.